This T cell receptor (beta chain) was found in a study of blood T cell repertoires in COVID-19. A few counts support this clone. Sequenced by immunoSEQ multiplex PCR; TCRdb stores in-frame clones only, minus some. The sample lists more than 140,000 clones; approximately 80% were seen once. In germline, CDR1 is KGHSH, CDR2 LQKENI. V lost 3 bases to trimming and J lost 8 bases, with 10 bases between them. The CDR3 length is 12 residues. The sample comprised peripheral blood. This TCR came from a woman in her forties or fifties in a cohort sampled during active or convalescent COVID-19. The rearrangement uses TRBV18 and TRBJ2-5, with D perhaps matching TRBD2 (6 bases). The CDR3 DNA sequence: TGTGCCAGCTCACCCCGGGGAGGTACCCAGTACTTC. Its translation: CASSPRGGTQYF.